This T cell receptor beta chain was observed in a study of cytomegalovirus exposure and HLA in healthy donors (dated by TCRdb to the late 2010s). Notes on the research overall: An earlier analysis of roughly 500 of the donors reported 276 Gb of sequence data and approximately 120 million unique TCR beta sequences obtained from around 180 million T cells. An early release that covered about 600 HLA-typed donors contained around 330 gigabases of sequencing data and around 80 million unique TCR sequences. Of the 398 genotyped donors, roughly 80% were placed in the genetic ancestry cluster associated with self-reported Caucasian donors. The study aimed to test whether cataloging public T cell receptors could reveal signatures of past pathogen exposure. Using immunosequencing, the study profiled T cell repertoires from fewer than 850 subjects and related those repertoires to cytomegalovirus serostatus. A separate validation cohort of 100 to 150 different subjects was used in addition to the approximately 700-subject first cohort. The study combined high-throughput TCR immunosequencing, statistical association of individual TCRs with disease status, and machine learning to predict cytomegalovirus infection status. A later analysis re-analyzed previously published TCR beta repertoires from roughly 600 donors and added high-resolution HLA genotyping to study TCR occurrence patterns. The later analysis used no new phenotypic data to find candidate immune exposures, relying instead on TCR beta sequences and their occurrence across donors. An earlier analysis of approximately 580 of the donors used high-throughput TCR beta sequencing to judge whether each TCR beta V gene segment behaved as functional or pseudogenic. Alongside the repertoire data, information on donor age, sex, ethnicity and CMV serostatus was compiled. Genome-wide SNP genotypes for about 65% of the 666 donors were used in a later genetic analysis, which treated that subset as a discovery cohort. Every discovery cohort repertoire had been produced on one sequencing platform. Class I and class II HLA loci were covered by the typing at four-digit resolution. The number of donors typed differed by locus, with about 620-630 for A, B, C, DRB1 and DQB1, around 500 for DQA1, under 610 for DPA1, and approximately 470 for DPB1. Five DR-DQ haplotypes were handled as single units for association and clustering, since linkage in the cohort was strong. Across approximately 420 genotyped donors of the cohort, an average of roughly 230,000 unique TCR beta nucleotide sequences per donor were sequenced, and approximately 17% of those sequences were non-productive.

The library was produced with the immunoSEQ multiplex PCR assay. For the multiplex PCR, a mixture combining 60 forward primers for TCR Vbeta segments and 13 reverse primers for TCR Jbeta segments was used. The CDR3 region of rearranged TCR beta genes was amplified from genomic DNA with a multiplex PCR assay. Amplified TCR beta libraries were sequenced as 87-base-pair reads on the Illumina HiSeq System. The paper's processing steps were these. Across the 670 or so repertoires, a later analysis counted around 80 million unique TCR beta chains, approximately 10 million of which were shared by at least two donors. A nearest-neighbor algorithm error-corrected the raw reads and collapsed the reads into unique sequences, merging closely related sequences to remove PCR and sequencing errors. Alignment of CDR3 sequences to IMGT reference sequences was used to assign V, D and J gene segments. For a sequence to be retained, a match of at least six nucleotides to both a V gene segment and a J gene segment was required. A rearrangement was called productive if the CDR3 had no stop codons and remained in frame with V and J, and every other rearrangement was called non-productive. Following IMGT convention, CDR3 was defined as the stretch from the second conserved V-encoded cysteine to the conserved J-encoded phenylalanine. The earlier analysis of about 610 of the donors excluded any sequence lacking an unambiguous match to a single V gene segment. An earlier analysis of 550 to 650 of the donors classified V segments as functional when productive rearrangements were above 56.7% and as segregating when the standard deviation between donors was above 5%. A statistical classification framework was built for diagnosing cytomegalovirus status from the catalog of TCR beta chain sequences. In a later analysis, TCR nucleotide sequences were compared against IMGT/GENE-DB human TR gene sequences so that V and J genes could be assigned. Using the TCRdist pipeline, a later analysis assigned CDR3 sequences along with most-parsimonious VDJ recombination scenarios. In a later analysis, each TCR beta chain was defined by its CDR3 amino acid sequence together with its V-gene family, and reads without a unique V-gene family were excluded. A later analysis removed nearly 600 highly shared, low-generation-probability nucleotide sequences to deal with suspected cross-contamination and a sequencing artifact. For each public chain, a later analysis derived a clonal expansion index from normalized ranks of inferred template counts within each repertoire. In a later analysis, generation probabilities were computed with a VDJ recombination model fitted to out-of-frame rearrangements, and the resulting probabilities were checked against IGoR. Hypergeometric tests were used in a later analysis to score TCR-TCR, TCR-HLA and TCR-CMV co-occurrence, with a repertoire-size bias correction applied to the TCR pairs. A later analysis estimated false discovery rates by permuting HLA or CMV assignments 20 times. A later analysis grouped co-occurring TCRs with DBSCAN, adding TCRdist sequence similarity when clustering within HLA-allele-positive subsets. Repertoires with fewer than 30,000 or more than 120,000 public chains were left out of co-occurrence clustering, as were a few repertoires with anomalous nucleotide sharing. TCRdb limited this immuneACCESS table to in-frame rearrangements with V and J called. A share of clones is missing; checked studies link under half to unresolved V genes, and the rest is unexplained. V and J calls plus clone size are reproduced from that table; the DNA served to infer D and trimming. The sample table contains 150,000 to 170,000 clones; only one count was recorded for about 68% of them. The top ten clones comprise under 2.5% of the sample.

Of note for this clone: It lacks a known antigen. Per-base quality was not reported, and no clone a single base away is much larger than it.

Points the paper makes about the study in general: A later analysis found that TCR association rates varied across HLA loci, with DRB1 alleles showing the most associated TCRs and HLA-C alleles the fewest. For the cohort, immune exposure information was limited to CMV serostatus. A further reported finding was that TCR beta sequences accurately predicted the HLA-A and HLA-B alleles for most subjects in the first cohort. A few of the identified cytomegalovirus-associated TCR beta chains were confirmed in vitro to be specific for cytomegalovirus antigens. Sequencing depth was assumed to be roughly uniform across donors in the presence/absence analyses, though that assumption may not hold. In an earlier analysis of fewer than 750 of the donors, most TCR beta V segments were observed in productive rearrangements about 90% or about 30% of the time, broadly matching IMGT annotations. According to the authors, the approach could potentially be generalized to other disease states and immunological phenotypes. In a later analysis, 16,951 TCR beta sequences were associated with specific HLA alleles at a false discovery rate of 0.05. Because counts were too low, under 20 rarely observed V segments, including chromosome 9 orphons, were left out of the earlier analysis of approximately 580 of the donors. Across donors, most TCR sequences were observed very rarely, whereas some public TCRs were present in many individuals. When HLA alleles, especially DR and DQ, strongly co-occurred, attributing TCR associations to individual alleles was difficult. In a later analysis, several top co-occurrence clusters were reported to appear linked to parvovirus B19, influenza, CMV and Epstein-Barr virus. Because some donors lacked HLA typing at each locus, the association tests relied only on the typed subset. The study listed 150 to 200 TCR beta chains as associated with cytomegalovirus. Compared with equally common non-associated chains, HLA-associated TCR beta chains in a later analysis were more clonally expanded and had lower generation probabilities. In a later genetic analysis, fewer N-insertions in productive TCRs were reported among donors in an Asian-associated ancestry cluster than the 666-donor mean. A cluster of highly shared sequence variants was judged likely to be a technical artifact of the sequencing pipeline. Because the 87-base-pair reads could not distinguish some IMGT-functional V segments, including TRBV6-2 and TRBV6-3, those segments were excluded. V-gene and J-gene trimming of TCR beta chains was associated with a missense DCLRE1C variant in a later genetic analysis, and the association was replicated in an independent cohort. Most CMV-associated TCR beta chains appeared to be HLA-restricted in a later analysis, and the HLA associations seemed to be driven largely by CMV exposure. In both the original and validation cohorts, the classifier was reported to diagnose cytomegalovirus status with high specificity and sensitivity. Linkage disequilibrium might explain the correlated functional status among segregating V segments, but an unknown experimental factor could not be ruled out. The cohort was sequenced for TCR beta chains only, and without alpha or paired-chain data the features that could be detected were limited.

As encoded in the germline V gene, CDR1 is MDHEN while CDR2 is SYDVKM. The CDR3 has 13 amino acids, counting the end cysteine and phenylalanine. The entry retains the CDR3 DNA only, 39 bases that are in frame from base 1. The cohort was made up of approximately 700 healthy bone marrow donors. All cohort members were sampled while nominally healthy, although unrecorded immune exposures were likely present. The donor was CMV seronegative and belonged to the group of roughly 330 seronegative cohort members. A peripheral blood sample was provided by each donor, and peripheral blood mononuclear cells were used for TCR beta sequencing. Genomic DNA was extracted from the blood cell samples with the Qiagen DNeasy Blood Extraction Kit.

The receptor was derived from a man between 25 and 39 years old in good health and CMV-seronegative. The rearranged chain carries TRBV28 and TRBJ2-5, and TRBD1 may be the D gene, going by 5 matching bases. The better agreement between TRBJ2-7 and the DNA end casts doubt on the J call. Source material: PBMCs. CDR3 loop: CASSLGQGSEQYF. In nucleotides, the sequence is TGTGCCAGCAGTTTGGGGCAGGGCAGCGAGCAGTACTTC.